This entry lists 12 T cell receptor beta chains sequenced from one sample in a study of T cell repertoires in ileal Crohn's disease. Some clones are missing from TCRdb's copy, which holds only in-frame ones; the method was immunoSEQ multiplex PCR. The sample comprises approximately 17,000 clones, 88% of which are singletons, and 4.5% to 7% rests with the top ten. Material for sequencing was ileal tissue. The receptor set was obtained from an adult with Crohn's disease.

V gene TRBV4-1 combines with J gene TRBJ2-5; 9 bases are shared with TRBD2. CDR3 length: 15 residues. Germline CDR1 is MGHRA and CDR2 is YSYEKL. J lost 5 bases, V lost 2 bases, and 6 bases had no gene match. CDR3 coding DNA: TGCGCCAGCAGCCAACTAAGCGGGAGGAGGGAGACCCAGTACTTC. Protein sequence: CASSQLSGRRETQYF.

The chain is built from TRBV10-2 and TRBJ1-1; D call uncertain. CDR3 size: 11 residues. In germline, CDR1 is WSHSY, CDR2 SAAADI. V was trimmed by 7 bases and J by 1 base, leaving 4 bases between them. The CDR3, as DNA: TGCGCCAGCACAGGGAACACTGAAGCTTTCTTT. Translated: CASTGNTEAFF.

The DNA for the CDR3 is TGTGCCAGCAGCCAACTCGGACAGTTAGCTAACTATGGCTACACCTTC. Protein product: CASSQLGQLANYGYTF. The chain carries TRBV14 and TRBJ1-2; tentative D call: TRBD1 (6 bases). The V end lost 2 bases, the J end lost 0 bases, and 13 bases lay between the germline ends. This CDR3 spans 16 amino acids. Germline V gives CDR1 SGHDN, CDR2 FVKESK.

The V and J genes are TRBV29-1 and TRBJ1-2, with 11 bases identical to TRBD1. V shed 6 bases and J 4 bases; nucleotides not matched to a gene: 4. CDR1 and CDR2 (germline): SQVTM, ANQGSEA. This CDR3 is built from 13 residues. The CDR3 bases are TGCAGCGTACCCGGGACAGGGGGCTATGGCTACACCTTC. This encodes CSVPGTGGYGYTF.

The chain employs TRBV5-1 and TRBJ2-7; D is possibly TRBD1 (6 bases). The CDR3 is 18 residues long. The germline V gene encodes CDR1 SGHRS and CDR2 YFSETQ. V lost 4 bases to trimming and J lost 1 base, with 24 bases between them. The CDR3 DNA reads TGCGCCAGCAGCCTGGTATCCTACAGGGCCCCTTTATCCTACGAGCAGTACTTC. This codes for CASSLVSYRAPLSYEQYF. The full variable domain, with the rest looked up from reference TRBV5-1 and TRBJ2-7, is KAGVTQTPRYLIKTRGQQVTLSCSPISGHRSVSWYQQTPGQGLQFLFEYFSETQRNKGNFPGRFSGRQFSNSRSEMNVSTLELGDSALYLCASSLVSYRAPLSYEQYFGPGTRLTVT.

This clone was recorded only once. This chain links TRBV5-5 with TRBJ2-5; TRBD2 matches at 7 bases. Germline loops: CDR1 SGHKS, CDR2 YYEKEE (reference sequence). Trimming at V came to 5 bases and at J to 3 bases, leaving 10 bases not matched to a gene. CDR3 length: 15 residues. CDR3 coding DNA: TGTGCCAGCAGGAAGGGCACGGGACTAAAAGAGACCCAGTACTTC. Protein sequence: CASRKGTGLKETQYF.

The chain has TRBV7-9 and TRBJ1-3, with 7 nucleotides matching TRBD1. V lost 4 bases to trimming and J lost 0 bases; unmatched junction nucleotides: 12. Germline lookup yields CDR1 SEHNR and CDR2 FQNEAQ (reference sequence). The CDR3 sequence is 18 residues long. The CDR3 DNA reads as TGTGCCAGCAGCTCCGTTCCGGGACAGTACTCCTCTGGAAACACCATATATTTT. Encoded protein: CASSSVPGQYSSGNTIYF. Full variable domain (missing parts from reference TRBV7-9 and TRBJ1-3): DTGVSQNPRHKITKRGQNVTFRCDPISEHNRLYWYRQTLGQGPEFLTYFQNEAQLEKSRLLSDRFSAERPKGSFSTLEIQRTEQGDSAMYLCASSSVPGQYSSGNTIYFGEGSWLTVV.

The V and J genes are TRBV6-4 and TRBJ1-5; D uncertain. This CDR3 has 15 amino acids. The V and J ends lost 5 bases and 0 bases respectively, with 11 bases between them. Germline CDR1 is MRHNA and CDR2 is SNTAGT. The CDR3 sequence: CASSPTHNSNQPQHF. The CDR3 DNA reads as TGTGCCAGCAGTCCCACACACAATAGCAATCAGCCCCAGCATTTT.

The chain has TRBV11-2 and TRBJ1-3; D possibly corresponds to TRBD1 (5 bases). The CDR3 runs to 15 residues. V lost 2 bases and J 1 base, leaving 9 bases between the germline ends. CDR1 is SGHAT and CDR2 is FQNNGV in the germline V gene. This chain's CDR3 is CASSLFGGSGNTIYF. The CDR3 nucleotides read TGTGCCAGCAGCTTATTCGGGGGTTCTGGAAACACCATATATTTT.

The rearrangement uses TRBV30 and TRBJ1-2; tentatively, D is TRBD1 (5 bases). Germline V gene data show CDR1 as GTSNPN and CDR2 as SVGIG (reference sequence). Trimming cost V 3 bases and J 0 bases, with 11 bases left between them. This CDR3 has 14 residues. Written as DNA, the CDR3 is TGTGCCTGGAGGTGGGGCAGTGCTAACTATGGCTACACCTTC. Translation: CAWRWGSANYGYTF.

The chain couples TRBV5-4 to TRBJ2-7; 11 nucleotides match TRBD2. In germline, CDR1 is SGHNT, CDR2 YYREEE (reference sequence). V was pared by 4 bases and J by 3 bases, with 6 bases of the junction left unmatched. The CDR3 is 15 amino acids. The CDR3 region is CASSPQTSGDYEQYF. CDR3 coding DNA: TGTGCCAGCAGCCCTCAGACTAGCGGGGACTACGAGCAGTACTTC.

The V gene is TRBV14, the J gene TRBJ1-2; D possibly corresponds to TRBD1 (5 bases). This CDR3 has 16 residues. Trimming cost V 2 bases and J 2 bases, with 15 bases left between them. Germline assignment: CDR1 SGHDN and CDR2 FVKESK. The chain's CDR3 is CASSQLDQGPNYGYTF. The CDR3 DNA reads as TGTGCCAGCAGCCAACTAGATCAGGGCCCCAACTATGGCTACACCTTC.